This T cell receptor beta chain was captured in a study of cytomegalovirus exposure and HLA in healthy donors (dated by TCRdb to about 2017). Context from the whole study: An earlier analysis of approximately 590 of the donors reported approximately 270 Gb of sequence data and 117 million unique TCR beta sequences from about 180 million T cells. Typing coverage varied by locus: roughly 629-630 donors for A, B, C, DRB1 and DQB1; some 520 for DQA1; about 570 for DPA1; some 470 for DPB1. Class I and class II HLA loci were covered by the typing at four-digit resolution. Roughly 5 DR-DQ haplotypes were handled as single units for association and clustering, since linkage in the cohort was strong. The study aimed to test whether cataloging public T cell receptors could reveal signatures of past pathogen exposure. To predict cytomegalovirus infection status, the study brought together high-throughput TCR immunosequencing, statistical association of individual TCRs with disease status, and machine learning. All discovery cohort repertoires had been generated using a single sequencing platform. The study profiled the T cell repertoires of fewer than 850 subjects by immunosequencing and related them to cytomegalovirus serostatus. In a later genetic analysis, genome-wide SNP genotypes for about 60% of the 666 donors were used, and that subset was treated as a discovery cohort. Of the roughly 400 genotyped donors, 65% to 90% fell in the genetic ancestry cluster associated with self-reported Caucasian donors. Besides the first cohort of 500 to 700 subjects, a separate validation cohort made up of over 100 different subjects was used. In the later analysis, no new phenotypic data were used to find candidate immune exposures; instead, reliance was placed on TCR beta sequences and their occurrence across donors. An earlier analysis of roughly 580 of the donors used high-throughput TCR beta sequencing to judge whether each TCR beta V gene segment behaved as functional or pseudogenic. To study patterns of TCR occurrence, a later analysis re-analyzed previously published TCR beta repertoires from 700 or so donors and added high-resolution HLA genotyping. An early release covering roughly 600 HLA-typed donors comprised about 320 gigabases of sequencing data and 85 million to 100 million unique TCR sequences. Among some 400 genotyped donors of the cohort, an average of approximately 230,000 unique TCR beta nucleotide sequences were sequenced per donor, roughly a sixth of them non-productive. Donor age, sex, ethnicity and CMV serostatus were compiled together with the repertoire data. On the study overall, not on this receptor specifically: In a later genetic analysis, fewer N-insertions in productive TCRs were reported among donors in an Asian-associated ancestry cluster than the roughly 700-donor mean. Assigning TCR associations to individual alleles was difficult when HLA alleles, especially DR and DQ, strongly co-occurred. The authors suggested that the approach could potentially be generalized to other disease states and immunological phenotypes. In the study, 150 to 200 TCR beta chains were listed as associated with cytomegalovirus. A later analysis reported that several top co-occurrence clusters appeared linked to parvovirus B19, influenza, CMV and Epstein-Barr virus. Some IMGT-functional V segments, including TRBV6-2 and TRBV6-3, could not be distinguished by the 87-base-pair reads and were therefore excluded. The only immune exposure information available for the cohort was CMV serostatus. Only TCR beta chains were sequenced in this cohort, and the absence of alpha or paired-chain data limited detectable features. In vitro tests confirmed that three of the cytomegalovirus-associated TCR beta chains recognize cytomegalovirus antigens. In a later analysis, the rate of TCR association differed among HLA loci, with DRB1 alleles having the most associated TCRs and HLA-C alleles having the fewest. A further reported finding was that TCR beta sequences accurately predicted the HLA-A and HLA-B alleles for most subjects in the first cohort. A later genetic analysis associated a missense DCLRE1C variant with V-gene and J-gene trimming of TCR beta chains, and an independent cohort replicated the association. In a later analysis, around 17,000 TCR beta sequences were associated with specific HLA alleles at a false discovery rate of 0.05. Most TCR sequences were observed very rarely across donors, whereas some public TCRs were present in many individuals. Linkage disequilibrium might explain the correlated functional status among segregating V segments, but an unknown experimental factor could not be ruled out. In a later analysis, HLA-associated TCR beta chains showed more clonal expansion and lower generation probabilities than non-associated chains that were equally common. Cytomegalovirus status was reported to be diagnosed by the classifier with high specificity and sensitivity in both the original and validation cohorts. Presence/absence analyses assumed roughly uniform sequencing depth across donors, an assumption that may not hold. A cluster of highly shared sequence variants was judged likely to represent a technical artifact of the sequencing pipeline. In an earlier analysis of 587 of the donors, most TCR beta V segments appeared in productive rearrangements about 90% or about 30% of the time, broadly matching IMGT annotations. Because HLA typing was unavailable for some donors at each locus, only the typed subset was used in association tests. In a later analysis, most CMV-associated TCR beta chains were found to appear HLA-restricted, with HLA associations seemingly driven largely by CMV exposure. Because counts were too low, about 18 rarely observed V segments, including chromosome 9 orphons, were excluded from the earlier analysis of several hundred of the donors.

The library was built by means of the immunoSEQ multiplex PCR assay. A mixture of 60 forward primers for TCR Vbeta segments and 13 reverse primers for TCR Jbeta segments was used in the multiplex PCR. The CDR3 region of rearranged TCR beta genes was amplified from genomic DNA by a multiplex PCR assay. On the Illumina HiSeq System, the amplified TCR beta libraries were sequenced as 87-base-pair reads. On the study's bioinformatics: A later analysis counted 65 million to 90 million unique TCR beta chains across the 640 or so repertoires, and roughly 10 million of these chains were shared by at least two donors. Raw reads were error-corrected and collapsed into unique sequences with a nearest-neighbor algorithm that merged closely related sequences to remove PCR and sequencing errors. Alignment of CDR3 sequences to IMGT reference sequences was used to assign V, D and J gene segments. Each retained sequence needed at least a six-nucleotide match to both a V gene segment and a J gene segment. A rearrangement counted as productive if the CDR3 had no stop codons and remained in frame with V and J, and every other rearrangement counted as non-productive. Following IMGT convention, CDR3 was defined as the stretch from the second conserved V-encoded cysteine up to the conserved J-encoded phenylalanine. In an earlier analysis of more than 550 of the donors, sequences lacking an unambiguous match to a single V gene segment were excluded. In an earlier analysis of approximately 590 of the donors, V segments were called functional above 56.7% productive rearrangements and were called segregating when the between-donor standard deviation exceeded 5%. A statistical classification framework was built to diagnose cytomegalovirus status from the catalog of TCR beta chain sequences. A later analysis assigned V and J genes by comparing TCR nucleotide sequences with IMGT/GENE-DB human TR gene sequences. The TCRdist pipeline was used in a later analysis to assign CDR3 sequences and most-parsimonious VDJ recombination scenarios. A later analysis defined each TCR beta chain by its CDR3 amino acid sequence plus V-gene family, and excluded reads lacking a unique V-gene family. To address suspected cross-contamination and a sequencing artifact, a later analysis removed 592 highly shared, low-generation-probability nucleotide sequences. A later analysis calculated a clonal expansion index for each public chain from normalized within-repertoire ranks of inferred template counts. A later analysis computed generation probabilities with a VDJ recombination model fitted to out-of-frame rearrangements, and checked the results against IGoR. In a later analysis, TCR-TCR, TCR-HLA and TCR-CMV co-occurrence was scored with hypergeometric tests, and a repertoire-size bias correction was applied to TCR pairs. To estimate false discovery rates, a later analysis permuted the HLA or CMV assignments 20 times. In a later analysis, co-occurring TCRs were grouped with DBSCAN, and TCRdist sequence similarity was added when clustering was performed within HLA-allele-positive subsets. Co-occurrence clustering excluded repertoires with fewer than 30,000 or more than 120,000 public chains, plus five with anomalous nucleotide sharing. Imported from immuneACCESS, the table was reduced by TCRdb to in-frame sequences with V and J called. These copies leave out some clones; in studies compared against another copy, an unresolved V gene accounts for under half, and the cause of the remainder is not known. Clone size and V and J calls were adopted from that table, with D and trimming inferred from the DNA. Within this sample are about 170,000 clones, with 80% to 85% of them counted one time only. Of the sample, 2.3% falls within the top ten clones.

Concerning this clone itself: Its antigen remains unidentified. The record has no base qualities; no much larger clone is one base away.

The germline V and J ends show losses of 0 bases and 5 bases respectively, and no gene match explains 5 bases of the junction. From its cysteine to its phenylalanine, the CDR3 spans 15 amino acids. Only the CDR3 region is kept as DNA, spanning 45 bases read in frame from base 1. CDR1 and CDR2 are read off the germline V gene as SGDLS and YYNGEE. The cohort comprised more than 550 healthy bone marrow donors. At the time of sampling, all cohort members were nominally healthy, though unrecorded immune exposures were likely present. The donor was CMV seronegative and was included in the group of 352 seronegative cohort members. Every donor gave a peripheral blood sample, and the peripheral blood mononuclear cells from that sample were used for TCR beta sequencing. The Qiagen DNeasy Blood Extraction Kit was used to extract genomic DNA from the blood cell samples.

Sequencing was performed on PBMCs. Here the chain combines TRBV9 and TRBJ1-5; TRBD1 matches 7 bases in the middle. The sequence was obtained from a male donor in good health and CMV-seronegative. The CDR3 in this case is CASSVAPTGDQPQHF. The bases read TGTGCCAGCAGCGTAGCTCCCACAGGGGATCAGCCCCAGCATTTT.